This TCR beta chain comes out of a study of cytomegalovirus exposure and HLA in healthy donors. About the research overall: Some 85 million unique TCRs from HLA-typed donors were held in an early data release.

PCR used 60 Vbeta primers and 13 Jbeta primers. Measured with immunoSEQ multiplex PCR; TCRdb has only the in-frame clones, and not every one. The profile shows about 130,000 clones, around four fifths of them singletons. Donors consisted of healthy bone marrow donors. The TCR was taken from a man aged 30 to 39 in good health and CMV-seropositive. The sample comprised PBMCs.

The CDR3 loop is CASSQAFGNYGYTF. CDR3 DNA sequence: TGCGCCAGCAGCCAAGCTTTCGGTAACTATGGCTACACCTTC. The V gene is TRBV4-3, the J gene TRBJ1-2; D gene ambiguous. The length of the CDR3 is 14 residues. V shed 1 base and J shed 1 base, with 7 bases lying between them. In germline, CDR1 is LGHNA, CDR2 YSLEER.